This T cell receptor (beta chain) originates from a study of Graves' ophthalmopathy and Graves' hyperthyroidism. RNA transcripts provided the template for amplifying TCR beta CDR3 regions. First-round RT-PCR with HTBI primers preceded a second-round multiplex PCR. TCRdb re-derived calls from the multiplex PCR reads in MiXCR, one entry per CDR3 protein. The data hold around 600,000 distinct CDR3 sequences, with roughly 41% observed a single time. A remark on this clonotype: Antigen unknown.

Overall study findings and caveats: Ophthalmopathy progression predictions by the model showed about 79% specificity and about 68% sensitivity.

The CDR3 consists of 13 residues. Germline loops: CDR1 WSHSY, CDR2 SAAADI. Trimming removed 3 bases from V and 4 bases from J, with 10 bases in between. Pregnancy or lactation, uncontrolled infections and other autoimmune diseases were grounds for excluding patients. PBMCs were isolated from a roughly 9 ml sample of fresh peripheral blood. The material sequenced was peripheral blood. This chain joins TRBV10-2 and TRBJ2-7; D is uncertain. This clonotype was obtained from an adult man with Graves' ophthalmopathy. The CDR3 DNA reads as TGCGCCAGCAGTGACCCAGGAATTTACGAGCAGTACTTC. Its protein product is CASSDPGIYEQYF.